Listed here are 3 T cell receptor beta chains from one sample, sequenced in a study of blood T cells in healthy people across ages. Through a sample-barcoded 5' primer and a J-beta primer mix, a second PCR was run for roughly 6 to 12 cycles. TCRdb reprocessed the 5' RACE reads with MiXCR, giving one entry per CDR3 protein. The repertoire has 780,000 or so distinct CDR3 sequences, about 25% of them found once; the top ten carry under 4.5%. Another study also made use of these data, one on T cells of mothers and their children.

Specimen: blood. These TCRs come from a boy between 10 and 17 years old in good health.

This chain connects TRBV20-1 to TRBJ2-2, with 9 bases fitting TRBD1. This CDR3 is 14 amino acids long. Germline lookup yields CDR1 DFQATT and CDR2 SNEGSKA (reference sequence). With 6 bases clipped from V and 6 bases from J, the junction kept 8 bases outside the gene matches. CDR3 nucleotides: TGCAGTGCCACCGGGACAGGGTATGCCGGGGAGCTGTTTTTT. Translation: CSATGTGYAGELFF.

This clonotype has only a few counts. CDR3 amino acids: CASSQDWTGISSYEQYF. In DNA form, the CDR3 reads TGCGCCAGCAGCCAGGATTGGACGGGCATCAGCTCCTACGAGCAGTACTTC. The J gene is TRBJ2-7, the V gene TRBV4-3; no reliable D call. The germline V gene encodes CDR1 LGHNA and CDR2 YSLEER. Deletions cut 3 bases from V and 0 bases from J, with 18 bases between. The length of the CDR3 is 17 residues.

This sequence joins TRBV28 and TRBJ2-5; D unclear. Per the germline V gene, CDR1 is MDHEN and CDR2 is SYDVKM. This CDR3 has 12 amino acids. Trimming pared 3 bases from V and 7 bases from J, leaving 9 bases between. The CDR3 is CASSFRRRTQYF. For the CDR3, the DNA is TGTGCCAGCAGTTTCCGTCGAAGGACCCAGTACTTC.